This TCR beta chain originates from a study of T cell repertoires in cytomegalovirus infection. In the study overall: The authors relied on CMV epitopes, both recently identified HLA-C-restricted and well-studied HLA-B-restricted. A matching HLA type, together with CMV infection, was signaled by public TCR beta signatures. Overall study findings and caveats: Based on cumulative public TCR beta family frequency, carriers of CMV plus the relevant HLA were identified. Ex vivo, HLA-C-restricted CMV-specific TCR beta clonotypes prevailed over the rest of the response.

TCRdb independently ran MiXCR on the reads; one entry per CDR3 protein. The sample comprises a few hundred thousand distinct CDR3 sequences, approximately 40% of which are singletons, and more than 40% rests with the top ten. From germline, CDR1 is SEHNR and CDR2 FQNEAQ (reference sequence). This CDR3 is 14 amino acids long. V was pared by 6 bases and J by 4 bases, with 8 bases of the junction left unmatched. Comment on this clonotype: Antigen specificity is unknown.

This clonotype was obtained from a human donor in good health (CMV status not recorded). Some clones in this sample may be carry-over from other donors' samples. This chain uses TRBV7-9 with TRBJ1-1, with 7 nucleotides matching TRBD1. Sequenced material: cultured PBMCs, taken from culture after CMV antigen stimulation. CDR3 sequence (DNA): TGTGCCAGCAGGGATACAGGGGAGAGCACTGAAGCTTTCTTT. Amino acids: CASRDTGESTEAFF.